This T cell receptor beta chain stems from a study of PD-L1 blockade in urothelial cancer (dated by TCRdb to the late 2010s). Looking at the study overall: Therapy was started in the mid-2010s for all patients, and atezolizumab 1,200 mg was administered intravenously every 3 weeks. About 85% of the 29 patients were identified as males with urothelial cancer of bladder origin, and a prior smoking history was reported by 18 of 29 patients. An ECOG performance status of 0 or 1 was recorded for the patients, and 0 to 3 prior chemotherapy regimens had been received by the patients. Blood samples were analyzed at two time points: 3 weeks after treatment start (second dose) and 6 weeks after treatment start. Blood samples gave median yields of 141,255 T cells and 82,636 unique TCRs, along with a median clonality of around 0.075. Somatic, immune and clinical correlates of response to PD-L1 blockade with atezolizumab in urothelial cancer were the focus of an exploratory multi-omic analysis. TCR sequencing covered pretreatment tumor samples and matched, serially collected peripheral blood taken before and after atezolizumab treatment. Progression-free survival longer than 6 months counted as durable clinical benefit, and TCR features were additionally tested against both progression-free and overall survival. In the same patients who had TCR sequencing, pretreatment tumors also underwent whole exome sequencing and RNA sequencing. Roughly 10 patients reached durable clinical benefit, while about 20 patients did not. Under 30 patients had pretreatment blood TCR-seq, 24 had at least one posttreatment blood collection, and 24 had tumor TCR-seq. Points the paper makes about the study in general: Greater expansion of tumor-associated TCR clones in peripheral blood 3 weeks after the start of treatment was observed in patients with durable benefit (n of about 21, p = 0.022). A pretreatment peripheral blood TCR clonality below the median was linked to improved progression-free and overall survival. Because the sample size was small (n ≈ 30) and many of the analyses were exploratory, the results are meant to be hypothesis-generating.

CDR1 and CDR2, per the germline V gene, are MGHRA and YSYEKL. V is cut back by 5 bases and J by 11 bases, with 12 bases in the junction unmatched. The CDR3 holds 14 amino acids from the cysteine to the phenylalanine. Only CDR3 DNA remains: 42 bases, in frame from the first base. The time point label of this sample denotes: peripheral blood 6 weeks after treatment start. The cohort comprised approximately 30 patients with locally advanced or metastatic urothelial carcinoma treated at Memorial Sloan Kettering on a trial protocol. Peripheral blood mononuclear cells were collected pretreatment and during treatment, with between 1 and 8 total time points per patient. The Qiagen DNeasy Blood extraction kit was used to purify genomic DNA from total PBMCs and tumor samples. PBMCs were collected pretreatment and during treatment, and were isolated and stored as previously described. To note about this clone: Its binding antigen is unknown. Base-call qualities are not available, and no considerably larger clone is one nucleotide away.

Synthetic TCR analog templates were spiked into each PCR so that absolute template abundance could be estimated from read counts. The immunoSEQ assay used bias-controlled V and J gene primers to amplify TCRbeta CDR3 regions from genomic DNA. Rearranged TCRbeta segments were sequenced at approximately 20X coverage. Under the source paper's analysis protocol: Sequencing errors were corrected by clustering, and CDR3s were annotated against IMGT so that V, D and J genes could be assigned. Downstream analyses used only productive TCRbeta rearrangements, leaving out any out-of-frame or stop-codon sequences. Clonality was calculated as one minus the Shannon entropy normalized by the log of the number of unique productive sequences. Clones differing between time points or between blood and tumor were identified using Fisher's exact test with Benjamini-Hochberg correction, with an adjusted p below 0.01 applied as the threshold. TCRdb carries this immuneACCESS record with in-frame sequences only. Its versions omit some clonotypes, under half of them owing to an unresolved V gene in the studies checked, with the rest unexplained. That table gives V, J and clone size, and the DNA gave D and trimming. For this sample the table gives some 31,000 clones, of which under 90% were detected only once. The top ten hold 2.5% to 3.5% of the sample.

Here the chain combines TRBV4-1 and TRBJ1-2; 9 bases in between match TRBD1. The clonotype originates from a man between 65 and 85 years old with urothelial cancer. The sequencing here drew on PBMCs, taken around atezolizumab (anti-PD-L1) treatment. The encoded CDR3 is CASSKRQGDVGYTF. The DNA sequence reads TGCGCCAGCAGCAAAAGACAGGGGGATGTGGGGTACACCTTC.